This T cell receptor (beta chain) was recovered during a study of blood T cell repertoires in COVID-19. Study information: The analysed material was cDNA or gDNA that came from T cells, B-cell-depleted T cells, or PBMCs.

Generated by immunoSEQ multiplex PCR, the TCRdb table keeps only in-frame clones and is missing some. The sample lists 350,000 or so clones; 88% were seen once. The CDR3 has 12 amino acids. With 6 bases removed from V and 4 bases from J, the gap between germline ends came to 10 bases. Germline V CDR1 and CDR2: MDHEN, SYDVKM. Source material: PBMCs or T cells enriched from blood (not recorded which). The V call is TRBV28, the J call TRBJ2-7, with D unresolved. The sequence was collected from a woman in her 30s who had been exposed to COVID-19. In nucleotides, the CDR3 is TGTGCCAGCAGCTATGCCCCTTACGAGCAGTACTTC. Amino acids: CASSYAPYEQYF.